This T cell receptor (beta chain) was found in a study of neurological immune-mediated disorders. Study outcomes and limitations: Multiple sclerosis was found to have the least TCR clonal expansion, below healthy controls, and HTLV-1-associated myelopathy the most.

This clonotype was detected many times. Its matching antigen is unknown. With 10-nucleotide random UMIs included, cDNA was synthesized by 5'RACE. Each CDR3 protein is one row after TCRdb ran MiXCR on the 5' RACE reads. In the table there are around 40,000 distinct CDR3 sequences, approximately 12% of which are singletons. The study drew its healthy controls from blood bank volunteers in Maryland, USA. Sequencing used PBMCs. The clonotype comes from a female donor in good health.

In nucleotides, the CDR3 is TGTGCCAGCAGTTACTCCGTGGGTACTAGCGGGAGGGTCTACGAGCAGTACTTC. Protein product: CASSYSVGTSGRVYEQYF. The V and J genes are TRBV6-5 and TRBJ2-7; 13 bases align to TRBD2. The germline V gene encodes CDR1 MNHEY and CDR2 SVGAGI. This CDR3 contains 18 residues. Germline trimming cut 0 bases from V and 3 bases from J; bases unmatched to any gene: 8.